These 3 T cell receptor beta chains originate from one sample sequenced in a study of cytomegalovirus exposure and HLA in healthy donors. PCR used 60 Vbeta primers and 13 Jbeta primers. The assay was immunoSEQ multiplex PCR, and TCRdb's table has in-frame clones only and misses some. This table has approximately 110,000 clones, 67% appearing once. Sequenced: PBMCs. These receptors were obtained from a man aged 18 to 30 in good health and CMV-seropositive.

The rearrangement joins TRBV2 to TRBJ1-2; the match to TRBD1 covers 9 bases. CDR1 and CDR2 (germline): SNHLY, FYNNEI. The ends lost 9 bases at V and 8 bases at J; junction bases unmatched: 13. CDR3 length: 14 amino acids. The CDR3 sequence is CARTGTGTFRGYTF. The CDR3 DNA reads TGTGCCAGAACCGGGACAGGGACCTTTAGGGGCTACACCTTC.

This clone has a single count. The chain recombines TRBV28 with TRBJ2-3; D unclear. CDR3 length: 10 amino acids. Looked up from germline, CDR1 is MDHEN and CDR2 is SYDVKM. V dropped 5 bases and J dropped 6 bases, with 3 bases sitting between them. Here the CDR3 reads CASSADTQYF. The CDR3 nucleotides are TGTGCCAGCAGTGCGGATACGCAGTATTTT.

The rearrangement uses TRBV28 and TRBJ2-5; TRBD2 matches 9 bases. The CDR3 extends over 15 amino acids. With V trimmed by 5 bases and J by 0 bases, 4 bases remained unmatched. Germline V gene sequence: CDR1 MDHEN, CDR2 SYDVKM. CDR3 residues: CASSPRLADQETQYF. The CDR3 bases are TGTGCCAGCAGTCCTCGACTAGCGGACCAAGAGACCCAGTACTTC.